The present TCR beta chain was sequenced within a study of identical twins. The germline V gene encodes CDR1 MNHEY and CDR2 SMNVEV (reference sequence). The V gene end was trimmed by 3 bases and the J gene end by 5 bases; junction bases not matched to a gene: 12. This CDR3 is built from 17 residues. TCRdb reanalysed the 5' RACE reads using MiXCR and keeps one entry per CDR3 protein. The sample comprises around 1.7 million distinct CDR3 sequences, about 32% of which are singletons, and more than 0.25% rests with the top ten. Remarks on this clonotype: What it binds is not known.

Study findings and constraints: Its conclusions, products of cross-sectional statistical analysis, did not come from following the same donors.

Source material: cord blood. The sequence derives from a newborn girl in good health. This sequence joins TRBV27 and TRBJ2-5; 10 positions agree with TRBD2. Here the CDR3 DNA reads TGTGCCAGCAGTTTTACTTCTAGCGGGGGCCGCCGGGAGACCCAGTACTTC. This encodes CASSFTSSGGRRETQYF.